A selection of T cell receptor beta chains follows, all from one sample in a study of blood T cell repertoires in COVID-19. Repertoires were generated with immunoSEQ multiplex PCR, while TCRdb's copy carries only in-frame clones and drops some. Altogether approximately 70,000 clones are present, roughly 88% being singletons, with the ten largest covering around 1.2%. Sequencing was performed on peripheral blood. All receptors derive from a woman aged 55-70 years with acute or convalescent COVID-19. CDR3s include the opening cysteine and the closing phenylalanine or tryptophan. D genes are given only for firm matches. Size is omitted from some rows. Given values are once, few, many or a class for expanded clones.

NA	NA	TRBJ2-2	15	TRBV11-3	CASSRRGASTGELFF	TGTGCCAGCAGCCGTCGGGGGGCCTCAACCGGGGAGCTGTTTTTT
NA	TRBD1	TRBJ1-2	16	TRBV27	CASSLHFIQGAGGYTF	TGTGCCAGCAGTTTACACTTCATCCAGGGGGCGGGCGGCTACACCTTC
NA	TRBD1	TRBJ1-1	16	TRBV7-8	CASSSRDRGSNTEAFF	TGTGCCAGCAGCTCCCGGGACAGGGGATCGAACACTGAAGCTTTCTTT
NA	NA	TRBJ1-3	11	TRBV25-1	CASSFGNTIYF	TGTGCCAGCAGCTTTGGAAACACCATATATTTT
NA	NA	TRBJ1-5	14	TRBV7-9	CASSLTGSNQPQHF	TGTGCCAGCAGCTTAACAGGGAGCAATCAGCCCCAGCATTTT
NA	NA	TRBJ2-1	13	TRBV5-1	CASSLAGVGEQFF	TGCGCCAGCAGCTTGGCCGGGGTGGGTGAGCAGTTCTTC
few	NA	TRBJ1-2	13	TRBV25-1	CASSEAVRQGYTF	TGTGCCAGCAGTGAAGCGGTCCGGCAGGGCTACACCTTC
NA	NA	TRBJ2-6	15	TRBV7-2	CASKLLSSGANVLTF	TGTGCCAGTAAACTTCTTAGCTCTGGGGCCAACGTCCTGACTTTC
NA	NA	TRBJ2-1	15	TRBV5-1	CASSLVVADYNEQFF	TGCGCCAGCAGCTTGGTGGTAGCAGACTACAATGAGCAGTTCTTC
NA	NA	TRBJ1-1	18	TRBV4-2	CASSQALPSTGMNTEAFF	TGTGCCAGCAGCCAGGCCCTCCCTTCGACAGGCATGAACACTGAAGCTTTCTTT
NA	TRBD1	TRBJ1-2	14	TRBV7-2	CASSRTGANYGYTF	TGTGCCAGCAGCCGGACAGGGGCGAACTATGGCTACACCTTC
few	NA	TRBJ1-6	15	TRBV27	CASKGGGPYNSPLHF	TGTGCCAGCAAGGGGGGGGGACCCTATAATTCACCCCTCCACTTT
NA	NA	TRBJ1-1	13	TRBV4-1	CASSQAMNTEAFF	TGCGCCAGCAGCCAAGCTATGAACACTGAAGCTTTCTTT
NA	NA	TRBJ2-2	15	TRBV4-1	CASSQAWARTGELFF	TGCGCCAGCAGCCAGGCTTGGGCCCGAACCGGGGAGCTGTTTTTT
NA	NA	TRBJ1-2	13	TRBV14	CASSQGFGYGYTF	TGTGCCAGCAGCCAAGGTTTCGGCTATGGCTACACCTTC
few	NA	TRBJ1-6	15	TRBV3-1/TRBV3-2	CASSQPTGSDSPLHF	TGTGCCAGCAGCCAACCGACAGGTAGCGATTCACCCCTCCACTTT
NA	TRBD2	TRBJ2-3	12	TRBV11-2	CASSPGGDTQYF	TGTGCCAGCAGCCCGGGGGGTGATACGCAGTATTTT
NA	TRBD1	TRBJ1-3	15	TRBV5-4	CASSLGGSSGNTIYF	TGTGCCAGCAGCTTAGGGGGCAGCTCTGGAAACACCATATATTTT
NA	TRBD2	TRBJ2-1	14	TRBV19	CASSPSGRANEQFF	TGTGCCAGTAGTCCTAGCGGGAGGGCCAATGAGCAGTTCTTC
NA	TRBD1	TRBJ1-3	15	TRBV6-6	CASSMRTGGGNTIYF	TGTGCCAGCAGTATGAGGACAGGGGGTGGAAACACCATATATTTT
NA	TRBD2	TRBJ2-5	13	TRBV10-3	CATGTSGVETQYF	TGTGCCACCGGGACTAGCGGGGTTGAGACCCAGTACTTC
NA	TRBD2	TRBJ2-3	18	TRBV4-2	CASSQVLAGGPGTDTQYF	TGTGCCAGCAGCCAAGTGCTAGCGGGAGGGCCAGGCACAGATACGCAGTATTTT
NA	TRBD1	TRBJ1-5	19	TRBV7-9	CASSLDHRGYSFSNQPQHF	TGTGCCAGCAGCTTAGATCACAGGGGATACTCATTTAGCAATCAGCCCCAGCATTTT
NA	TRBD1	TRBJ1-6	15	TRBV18	CASSPGQGAYSPLHF	TGTGCCAGCTCACCAGGTCAGGGGGCATACTCACCCCTCCACTTT
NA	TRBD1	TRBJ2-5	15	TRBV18	CASSPPDRGGETQYF	TGTGCCAGCTCACCACCGGACAGGGGAGGGGAGACCCAGTACTTC
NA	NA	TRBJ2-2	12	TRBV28	CASTSRTGELFF	TGTGCCAGCACCTCGCGCACCGGGGAGCTGTTTTTT
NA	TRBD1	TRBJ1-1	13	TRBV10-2	CASSEVTGGEAFF	TGCGCCAGCAGTGAGGTTACAGGGGGCGAAGCTTTCTTT
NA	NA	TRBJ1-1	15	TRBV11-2	CASSSDSTANTEAFF	TGTGCCAGCAGCTCTGATAGTACAGCGAACACTGAAGCTTTCTTT
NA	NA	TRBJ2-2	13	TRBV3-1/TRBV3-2	CASSDQGTGELFF	TGTGCCAGCAGCGACCAGGGCACCGGGGAGCTGTTTTTT
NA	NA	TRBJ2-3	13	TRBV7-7	CASSSTSSDTQYF	TGTGCCAGCAGCTCGACATCCAGCGATACGCAGTATTTT
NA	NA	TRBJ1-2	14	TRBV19	CASSDTGHLYGYTF	TGTGCCAGTAGTGACACGGGACACCTCTATGGCTACACCTTC
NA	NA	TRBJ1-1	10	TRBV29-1	CSVPGTEAFF	TGCAGCGTACCGGGCACTGAAGCTTTCTTT
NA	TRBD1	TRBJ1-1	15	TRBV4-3	CASSLRGRGNTEAFF	TGCGCCAGCAGCCTCAGGGGGCGGGGGAACACTGAAGCTTTCTTT
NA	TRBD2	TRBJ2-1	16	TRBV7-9	CASSFLAGEDHNEQFF	TGTGCCAGCAGCTTTCTAGCGGGGGAGGACCACAATGAGCAGTTCTTC
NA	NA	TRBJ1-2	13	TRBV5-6	CASSGAGAYGYTF	TGTGCCAGCAGCGGGGCTGGAGCCTATGGCTACACCTTC